This is a list of T cell receptor beta chains from one sample in a study of cytomegalovirus exposure and HLA in healthy donors. Using immunoSEQ multiplex PCR, the repertoire was profiled, and TCRdb retains in-frame clones only, with some absent. The sample holds just over 60,000 clones. Sample: PBMCs. The receptors here all came from a man younger than 40 in good health and CMV-seropositive. The CDR3 runs from the conserved cysteine through the conserved F or W. The D gene is left open where the match is weak.

V gene	J gene	D gene	CDR3 protein	CDR3 DNA
TRBV4-2	TRBJ1-5	TRBD1	CASSQDRGHQPQHF	TGTGCCAGCAGCCAAGACAGGGGGCATCAGCCCCAGCATTTT
TRBV30	TRBJ1-1	TRBD1	CAWGQGADTEAFF	TGTGCCTGGGGGCAGGGGGCGGACACTGAAGCTTTCTTT
TRBV10-3	TRBJ2-7	TRBD2	CAISTSGRAYEQYF	TGTGCCATCAGCACTAGCGGGAGGGCGTACGAGCAGTACTTC
TRBV4-2	TRBJ2-7	.	CASSPGDSYEQYF	TGTGCCAGCAGCCCAGGGGACTCCTACGAGCAGTACTTC
TRBV2	TRBJ1-5	TRBD1	CASTGDRWNQPQHF	TGTGCCAGCACCGGGGACAGGTGGAATCAGCCCCAGCATTTT
TRBV6-1	TRBJ2-2	TRBD1	CASSSGTGDTGELFF	TGTGCCAGCAGTTCCGGGACAGGGGACACCGGGGAGCTGTTTTTT
TRBV19	TRBJ1-6	.	CASSTIDRLDSPLHF	TGTGCCAGTAGTACGATAGACAGATTAGATTCACCCCTCCACTTT
TRBV18	TRBJ1-2	TRBD1	CASSPNGDRVGYTF	TGTGCCAGCTCACCGAACGGGGACAGGGTTGGCTACACCTTC
TRBV4-2	TRBJ2-3	TRBD2	CASSQGSGRAGDTQYF	TGTGCCAGCAGCCAAGGGAGCGGGAGGGCAGGAGATACGCAGTATTTT
TRBV12-2	TRBJ2-3	.	CASRLPGTSGKGTDTQYF	TGTGCAAGTCGCTTACCCGGGACTAGCGGTAAGGGCACAGATACGCAGTATTTT
TRBV2	TRBJ2-7	.	CASRYDSSYEQYF	TGTGCCAGCAGATATGACAGTTCCTACGAGCAGTACTTC